This T cell receptor beta chain emerged from a study of monozygotic twins with inflammatory bowel disease. Study results and limitations: Healthy co-twins had higher TCRbeta inverse Simpson diversity than their IBD twins. Repertoire similarity did not differ between concordant and discordant twins, perhaps due to limited power. Among IBD patients, fewer clonotypes were shared with others than among healthy twins, especially with disease activity.

Following a re-call of the 5' RACE reads, TCRdb has one entry per CDR3 protein and lacks DNA. This repertoire comprises 330,000 or so distinct CDR3 sequences; its ten largest clones make up approximately 2%. In the case of this clonotype: Its matching antigen is unknown.

The CDR3 covers 13 residues. Germline assignment: CDR1 ENHRY and CDR2 SYGVKD. The source material was blood. The sequence was collected from a human donor with ulcerative colitis or Crohn's disease, or a healthy co-twin of an affected twin (not recorded which). V and J are TRBV10-3 and TRBJ2-6; TCRdb's D call of TRBD2 is untestable without DNA. The CDR3 protein is CAISRAGANVLTF.